This T cell receptor (beta chain) was retrieved from a study of molecular identifiers for immune sequencing clone quantification. Germline CDR1 LNHDA, CDR2 SQIVND (reference sequence). The CDR3 totals 15 residues, both ends included. Comments on this clonotype: A read error is likely, as this CDR3 ends without the conserved phenylalanine or tryptophan. The DNA is left out, because the CDR3 cannot be placed on it with certainty; the CDR3 is given as TCRdb lists it.

Each CDR3 protein gets one entry after TCRdb re-called the PCR reads with MiXCR. The table records 250,000 to 350,000 distinct CDR3 sequences, 20% to 25% of them present only once. Libraries from naive CD8 cells were generated from about 20,000 to 1,000,000 sorted cells (with 10%, 30% or 50% RNA). V and J are TRBV19 and TRBJ1-5; TRBD1 is the table's D call, not checked against the DNA. This receptor was obtained from a human donor in good health. Some libraries in this study had Jurkat cell RNA spiked in. The source material was naive CD8+ T cells from blood, with Jurkat cell RNA spiked in. Indicated subset: FACS-sorted CD8+CD4-CCR7+CD45RA+ naive T cells. CDR3 amino acids: CASTIGDRGNLPRHL.